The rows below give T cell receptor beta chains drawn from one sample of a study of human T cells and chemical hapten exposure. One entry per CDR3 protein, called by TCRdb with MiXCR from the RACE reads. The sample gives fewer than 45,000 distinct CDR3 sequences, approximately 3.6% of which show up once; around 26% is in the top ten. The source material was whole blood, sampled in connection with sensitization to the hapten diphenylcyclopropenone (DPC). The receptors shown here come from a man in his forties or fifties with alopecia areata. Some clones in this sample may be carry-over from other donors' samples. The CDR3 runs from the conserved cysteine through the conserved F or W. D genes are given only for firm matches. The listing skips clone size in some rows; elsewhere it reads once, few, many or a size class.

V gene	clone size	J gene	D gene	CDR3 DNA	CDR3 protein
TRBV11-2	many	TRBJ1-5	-	TGTGCCAGCAGCTTAGTCGTGGGGCAGCCCCAGCATTTT	CASSLVVGQPQHF
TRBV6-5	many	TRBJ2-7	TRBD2	TGTGCCAGCAGCCGCGGGACTAGCGGGTCCGGGTCCTACGAGCAGTACTTC	CASSRGTSGSGSYEQYF
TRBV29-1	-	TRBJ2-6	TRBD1	TGCAGCGTGCAGGGGGCGCCCCGCGGGGCCAACGTCCTGACTTTC	CSVQGAPRGANVLTF
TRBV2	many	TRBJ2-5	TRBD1	TGTGCCAGCAGTGAAGCGCCGCCAGGGGGCTTGGAGACCCAGTACTTC	CASSEAPPGGLETQYF
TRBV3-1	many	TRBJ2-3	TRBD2	TGTGCCAGCAGCCAAGATATACTAGCGGGAGGGCTAAGCACAGATACGCAGTATTTT	CASSQDILAGGLSTDTQYF
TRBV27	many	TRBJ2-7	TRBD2	TGTGCCAGCAGTTTGCGCGGGAGGTACGAGCAGTACTTC	CASSLRGRYEQYF
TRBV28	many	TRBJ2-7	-	TGTGCCAGCGCCTATGGGGCGGGGTCCACCTACGAGCAGTACTTC	CASAYGAGSTYEQYF
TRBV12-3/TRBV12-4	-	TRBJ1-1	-	TGTGCCAGCACCCCGGGGGGTAGTGCTGAAGCTTTCTTT	CASTPGGSAEAFF
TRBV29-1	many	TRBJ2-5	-	TGCAGCGTCGGGGTGGTAGAGACCCAGTACTTC	CSVGVVETQYF
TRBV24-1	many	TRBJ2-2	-	TGTGCCACCAGTGAGACGGGTATCGGGGAGCTGTTTTTT	CATSETGIGELFF
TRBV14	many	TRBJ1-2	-	TGTGCCAGCAGCCGTGAGGACAGAAACTATGGCTACACCTTC	CASSREDRNYGYTF
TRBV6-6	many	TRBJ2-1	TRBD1	TGTGCCACCGCGGGACAGGGGCACAATGAGCAGTTCTTC	CATAGQGHNEQFF
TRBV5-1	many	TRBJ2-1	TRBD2	TGCGCCAGCAGCTTGGGAGCGGGAGACAAGAATGAGCAGTTCTTC	CASSLGAGDKNEQFF
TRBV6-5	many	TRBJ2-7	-	TGTGCCAGCAGACAAACAGGGATCTCCTACGAGCAGTACTTC	CASRQTGISYEQYF
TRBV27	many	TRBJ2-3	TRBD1	TGTGCCAGCAGTCCAACCACCGGGACAGGGAACCCAGATACGCAGTATTTT	CASSPTTGTGNPDTQYF
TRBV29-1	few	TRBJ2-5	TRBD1	TGCAGCGTTGTTGGGGACAGGGGTTTGGAGACCCAGTACTTC	CSVVGDRGLETQYF
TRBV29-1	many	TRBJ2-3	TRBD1	TGCAGCGTTGTTCAGGGGGCCACAGATACGCAGTATTTT	CSVVQGATDTQYF
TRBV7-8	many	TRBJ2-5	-	TGTGCCAGCAGCTTCACCGAAGAGACCCAGTACTTC	CASSFTEETQYF
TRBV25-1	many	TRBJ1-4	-	TGTGCCAGCAGTGAATATTCTTCCGGTCTTGCAACTAATGAAAAACTGTTTTTT	CASSEYSSGLATNEKLFF
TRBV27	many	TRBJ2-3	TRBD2	TGTGCCAGCCTAAGAGGTAGCGGGAGTGCAGATACGCAGTATTTT	CASLRGSGSADTQYF
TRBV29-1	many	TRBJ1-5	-	TGCAGCGTTGCCAGCGCTGGGGCCAATCAGCCCCAGCATTTT	CSVASAGANQPQHF
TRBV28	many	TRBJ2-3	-	TGTGCCAGCAGCACATTTGGGGCTGGGGATACGCAGTATTTT	CASSTFGAGDTQYF
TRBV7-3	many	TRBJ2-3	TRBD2	TGTGCCAGCAGCGAAAAGCGGGGAATCACAGATACGCAGTATTTT	CASSEKRGITDTQYF
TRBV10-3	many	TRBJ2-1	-	TGTGCCATCAGTGAGTCGAAATACAATGAGCAGTTCTTC	CAISESKYNEQFF